The clone carrying this T cell receptor (beta chain) was detected a few times. This same CDR3 is encoded by further DNA sequences in the sample. This record belongs to a study of Ad26.COV2.S vaccination and SARS-CoV-2 variants. The treatment: 19 received Ad26.COV2.S at low or high dose, single or two shots; about 5 received placebo; per-sample allocation not given. On day 63 after the first injection, vaccine and placebo recipients gave samples. This CDR3 is 11 amino acids long. Germline CDR1 reads LGHDT; CDR2 reads YNNKEL (reference sequence). Deletions cut 0 bases from V and 9 bases from J, with 0 bases between. Libraries were prepared by immunoSEQ multiplex PCR; TCRdb keeps only in-frame clonotypes and omits some of them. The table shows approximately 420,000 clones, with more than 85% occurring only once.

The sequence came from a person between 18 and 59 years old who received the Ad26.COV2.S COVID-19 vaccine or a placebo. The J gene is TRBJ1-6, the V gene TRBV3-1 (or the pseudogene TRBV3-2); unclear D gene. Here the sequenced sample was peripheral blood, taken in a trial of Ad26.COV2.S vaccine versus placebo. The CDR3 nucleotides read TGTGCCAGCAGCCAAGATTCACCCCTCCACTTT. Protein sequence: CASSQDSPLHF.